This TCR beta chain stems from a study of blood T cell repertoires in COVID-19. Study-wide background: Samples of COVID-19 (acute and convalescent) were obtained from the United States, Italy and Spain. PBMCs, B-cell-depleted T cells, or T cells provided the cDNA or gDNA that made up the material.

In the original workflow: Reference gene primer amplification gave estimated nucleated cell counts. Produced via immunoSEQ multiplex PCR; TCRdb's table is partial and in-frame only. D and trimming were read from the DNA, whereas the V and J calls and clone size are those reported in that table. The table has fewer than 70,000 clones, over 75% seen once. This CDR3 has 15 amino acids. Germline V CDR1 and CDR2: MNHEY, SVGEGT. Trimming took 5 bases from V and 3 from J, leaving 13 bases between them. The sample consisted of peripheral blood. This receptor was taken from a man older than 75 with acute or convalescent COVID-19. This chain links TRBV6-2 or TRBV6-3 with TRBJ2-2, with D tentatively TRBD2 (6 bases). CDR3 loop: CASSPPGVDTGELFF. The CDR3 coding sequence is TGTGCCAGCAGTCCCCCGGGAGTTGACACCGGGGAGCTGTTTTTT.